This T cell receptor beta chain was documented in a study of T cells after yellow fever vaccination. This clonotype rates as medium-sized. A universal primer site and UMIs were added as TCR cDNA was made by 5'RACE template switching. TCRdb independently ran MiXCR on the 5' RACE reads; one entry per CDR3 protein. The sample has about 16,000 distinct CDR3 sequences; about 4% are singletons. Germline CDR1 and CDR2: ENHRY and SYGVKD. After removal of 6 bases from V and 4 bases from J, the junction contained 0 bases not matched to a gene. CDR3 length equals 11 residues. This chain uses TRBV10-3 with TRBJ2-7; 7 nucleotides line up with TRBD1. The source was PBMCs, either bulk or a sorted T-cell subset (CD4+, CD8+, memory, or dextramer-sorted; not recorded which), collected 15 days after the yellow fever booster vaccination. The receptor comes from a man younger than 40 who received the YFV17D yellow fever vaccine. The CDR3 is CAIRTGYEQYF. The CDR3 DNA is TGTGCCATCAGGACAGGGTACGAGCAGTACTTC.